These T cell receptor beta chains were read from a single sample in a study of blood T cell repertoires in COVID-19. Data came from immunoSEQ multiplex PCR; TCRdb stores just in-frame clones and leaves some out. The sample has tens of thousands of clones; over 70% are singletons. Material for sequencing was peripheral blood. All receptors come from a man between 50 and 59 years old with active or convalescent COVID-19. Each CDR3 is given with its conserved first and last residue. The order of the fields is D gene, clone size, J gene, V gene, CDR3 DNA, CDR3 protein. D genes are given only for firm matches. Expanded clones are given a class, and other clones once, few, many or no size at all.

D gene: TRBD1
clone size: .
J gene: TRBJ1-2
V gene: TRBV6-6
CDR3 DNA: TGTGCCAGCAGACAACAGGGGGGTGGAGGCTACACCTTC
CDR3 protein: CASRQQGGGGYTF

D gene: .
clone size: once
J gene: TRBJ1-4
V gene: TRBV7-8
CDR3 DNA: TGTGCCAGCAGCTTAGATGGCGGTAATGAAAAACTGTTTTTT
CDR3 protein: CASSLDGGNEKLFF

D gene: TRBD1
clone size: .
J gene: TRBJ2-2
V gene: TRBV9
CDR3 DNA: TGTGCCAGCAGCGTGGGACAGGGTTACACCGGGGAGCTGTTTTTT
CDR3 protein: CASSVGQGYTGELFF

D gene: .
clone size: .
J gene: TRBJ2-1
V gene: TRBV5-4
CDR3 DNA: TGTGCCAGCAGCCGCCCGGCAGGCAATGAGCAGTTCTTC
CDR3 protein: CASSRPAGNEQFF

D gene: .
clone size: .
J gene: TRBJ1-5
V gene: TRBV6-5
CDR3 DNA: TGTGCCAGCAGCCACACCGGACAAAATCAGCCCCAGCATTTT
CDR3 protein: CASSHTGQNQPQHF

D gene: .
clone size: .
J gene: TRBJ1-1
V gene: TRBV28
CDR3 DNA: TGTGCCAGCAGTTTATATGGACAGATGAACACTGAAGCTTTCTTT
CDR3 protein: CASSLYGQMNTEAFF

D gene: .
clone size: .
J gene: TRBJ1-5
V gene: TRBV15
CDR3 DNA: TGTGCCACCAGCAGAACAGGAACCGGTCAGCCCCAGCATTTT
CDR3 protein: CATSRTGTGQPQHF

D gene: .
clone size: .
J gene: TRBJ2-2
V gene: TRBV6-5
CDR3 DNA: TGTGCCAGCAGTTACCAGGGTTCCGGGGAGCTGTTTTTT
CDR3 protein: CASSYQGSGELFF

D gene: .
clone size: .
J gene: TRBJ1-2
V gene: TRBV7-9
CDR3 DNA: TGTGCCAGCAGCTCTCGGAGCTATGGCTACACCTTC
CDR3 protein: CASSSRSYGYTF

D gene: TRBD1
clone size: .
J gene: TRBJ1-4
V gene: TRBV9
CDR3 DNA: TGTGCCAGCAGCGTAGTTGGGGACAGAAATGAAAAACTGTTTTTT
CDR3 protein: CASSVVGDRNEKLFF

D gene: TRBD2
clone size: .
J gene: TRBJ2-7
V gene: TRBV6-2/TRBV6-3
CDR3 DNA: TGTGCCAGCAGTGCCAGGACTAGCGGTTCCTCCTACGAGCAGTACTTC
CDR3 protein: CASSARTSGSSYEQYF

D gene: TRBD2
clone size: .
J gene: TRBJ2-1
V gene: TRBV11-2
CDR3 DNA: TGTGCCAGCAGCTTAGCCGGGGGGGGATACAATGAGCAGTTCTTC
CDR3 protein: CASSLAGGGYNEQFF

D gene: .
clone size: .
J gene: TRBJ1-5
V gene: TRBV10-1
CDR3 DNA: TGCGCCAGCAGTGATTCGATCGGTCAGCCCCAGCATTTT
CDR3 protein: CASSDSIGQPQHF

D gene: TRBD2
clone size: .
J gene: TRBJ2-1
V gene: TRBV9
CDR3 DNA: TGTGCCAGCAGCTCCACCCTAGCGGGGAGCTCCTACAATGAGCAGTTCTTC
CDR3 protein: CASSSTLAGSSYNEQFF

D gene: .
clone size: .
J gene: TRBJ2-7
V gene: TRBV3-1/TRBV3-2
CDR3 DNA: TGTGCCAGCAGCCAAGTTGCCGGGTCGGGGTCCTACGAGCAGTACTTC
CDR3 protein: CASSQVAGSGSYEQYF

D gene: TRBD2
clone size: .
J gene: TRBJ2-7
V gene: TRBV27
CDR3 DNA: TGTGCCAGCAGGGTCTCACTAGCGGGAGATCCCTACGAGCAGTACTTC
CDR3 protein: CASRVSLAGDPYEQYF

D gene: .
clone size: .
J gene: TRBJ1-3
V gene: TRBV28
CDR3 DNA: TGTGCCAGCAGTCCGACAGGCATCTCTGGAAACACCATATATTTT
CDR3 protein: CASSPTGISGNTIYF

D gene: TRBD2
clone size: once
J gene: TRBJ2-1
V gene: TRBV7-9
CDR3 DNA: TGTGCCAGCAGCTTAGATGGGCGTAGCGGGGGGTCCTACAATGAGCAGTTCTTC
CDR3 protein: CASSLDGRSGGSYNEQFF

D gene: .
clone size: .
J gene: TRBJ2-6
V gene: TRBV19
CDR3 DNA: TGTGCCAGTAGCCTCCTCAGGGGGGCTGGGGCCAACGTCCTGACTTTC
CDR3 protein: CASSLLRGAGANVLTF

D gene: .
clone size: .
J gene: TRBJ1-5
V gene: TRBV15
CDR3 DNA: TGTGCCACCAGCAGAGATCGTTCAGGGCGCAATCAGCCCCAGCATTTT
CDR3 protein: CATSRDRSGRNQPQHF

D gene: .
clone size: once
J gene: TRBJ1-6
V gene: TRBV21-1
CDR3 DNA: TGTGCCAGCAGCACACCGGGACAGGTTAACTCACCCCTCCACTTT
CDR3 protein: CASSTPGQVNSPLHF

D gene: .
clone size: .
J gene: TRBJ1-1
V gene: TRBV7-3
CDR3 DNA: TGTGCCAGCAGCCCACGCGGGGCAAACGGTGAAGCTTTCTTT
CDR3 protein: CASSPRGANGEAFF

D gene: TRBD1
clone size: .
J gene: TRBJ1-2
V gene: TRBV19
CDR3 DNA: TGTGCCAGTAGTAAGCCGGGACAGGTTGTTGGCTACACCTTC
CDR3 protein: CASSKPGQVVGYTF

D gene: TRBD1
clone size: .
J gene: TRBJ1-5
V gene: TRBV6-1
CDR3 DNA: TGTGCCAGCAGTGAACAGGGGGCAAATCAGCCCCAGCATTTT
CDR3 protein: CASSEQGANQPQHF

D gene: TRBD2
clone size: .
J gene: TRBJ2-5
V gene: TRBV3-1/TRBV3-2
CDR3 DNA: TGTGCCAGCAGCCAACAGGGACTAGCGGGGGTGGAAGAGACCCAGTACTTC
CDR3 protein: CASSQQGLAGVEETQYF

D gene: TRBD1
clone size: once
J gene: TRBJ1-4
V gene: TRBV11-2
CDR3 DNA: TGTGCCAGCAGCTTAGTTGGGTCCGGGGACAGAGAAAAACTGTTTTTT
CDR3 protein: CASSLVGSGDREKLFF

D gene: .
clone size: .
J gene: TRBJ2-2
V gene: TRBV7-2
CDR3 DNA: TGTGCCAGCACACCAGGGGTCTGGAACACCGGGGAGCTGTTTTTT
CDR3 protein: CASTPGVWNTGELFF

D gene: .
clone size: .
J gene: TRBJ1-6
V gene: TRBV28
CDR3 DNA: TGTGCCAGCAGTTCAGGCAGTAATTTTAATTCACCCCTCCACTTT
CDR3 protein: CASSSGSNFNSPLHF

D gene: TRBD1
clone size: once
J gene: TRBJ1-1
V gene: TRBV29-1
CDR3 DNA: TGCAGCTCTAGGCCTGGGACAGGGGCTGAAGCTTTCTTT
CDR3 protein: CSSRPGTGAEAFF

D gene: .
clone size: .
J gene: TRBJ2-1
V gene: TRBV6-5
CDR3 DNA: TGTGCCAGCAGTCAACTCAGCGGGCCCTACAATGAGCAGTTCTTC
CDR3 protein: CASSQLSGPYNEQFF

D gene: TRBD1
clone size: .
J gene: TRBJ2-1
V gene: TRBV10-2
CDR3 DNA: TGCGCCAGCAGTGAGTCGACAGGGCGGGATGAGCAGTTCTTC
CDR3 protein: CASSESTGRDEQFF

D gene: .
clone size: .
J gene: TRBJ1-1
V gene: TRBV19
CDR3 DNA: TGTGCCAGTAGTATAGGCATCGCGGTGATGGCTTTCTTT
CDR3 protein: CASSIGIAVMAFF

D gene: .
clone size: many
J gene: TRBJ1-2
V gene: TRBV12-5
CDR3 DNA: TGTGCTAGTGGAAATGGTCCAGGCGATGGCTACACCTTC
CDR3 protein: CASGNGPGDGYTF

D gene: .
clone size: few
J gene: TRBJ2-1
V gene: TRBV29-1
CDR3 DNA: TGCAGCGTCTCCCCTCCGGTAAAGCAGTTCTTC
CDR3 protein: CSVSPPVKQFF

D gene: .
clone size: .
J gene: TRBJ1-6
V gene: TRBV27
CDR3 DNA: TGTGCCAGCAGTCTCCTGAATTCACCCCTCCACTTT
CDR3 protein: CASSLLNSPLHF

D gene: .
clone size: few
J gene: TRBJ1-6
V gene: TRBV28
CDR3 DNA: TGTGCCAGCAGGGGGGGGGACGGAGATAATTCACCCCTCCACTTT
CDR3 protein: CASRGGDGDNSPLHF

D gene: .
clone size: .
J gene: TRBJ1-5
V gene: TRBV7-2
CDR3 DNA: TGTGCCAGCAGCTCCCAACAGGGCTTCAATCAGCCCCAGCATTTT
CDR3 protein: CASSSQQGFNQPQHF

D gene: TRBD1
clone size: once
J gene: TRBJ1-2
V gene: TRBV6-1
CDR3 DNA: TGTGCCAGCAGTGACCCAGGGGGCGACTATGGCTACACCTTC
CDR3 protein: CASSDPGGDYGYTF

D gene: TRBD1
clone size: once
J gene: TRBJ1-6
V gene: TRBV2
CDR3 DNA: TGTGCCAGCAGTACCGGGACAGAGTATAATTCACCCCTCCACTTT
CDR3 protein: CASSTGTEYNSPLHF

D gene: TRBD1
clone size: .
J gene: TRBJ2-5
V gene: TRBV27
CDR3 DNA: TGTGCCAGCAGTTCCGGGACAGGGGGCAAGGGAGAGACCCAGTACTTC
CDR3 protein: CASSSGTGGKGETQYF

D gene: TRBD1
clone size: .
J gene: TRBJ2-7
V gene: TRBV25-1
CDR3 DNA: TGTGCCAGCAGCAGGACAGGGACCTCCTACGAGCAGTACTTC
CDR3 protein: CASSRTGTSYEQYF

D gene: TRBD1
clone size: .
J gene: TRBJ2-1
V gene: TRBV4-1
CDR3 DNA: TGCGCCAGCAGCCAAGGGAGGGACAGGGTATTCAATGAGCAGTTCTTC
CDR3 protein: CASSQGRDRVFNEQFF